These 17 T cell receptor beta chains share one sample of origin, sequenced in a study of cytomegalovirus exposure and HLA in healthy donors. The PCR made use of 60 Vbeta and 13 Jbeta primers. Assay: immunoSEQ multiplex PCR; the TCRdb copy retains only in-frame clones and omits some. The table has about 130,000 clones, around 80% seen once. Sequenced sample: PBMCs. The source is a man aged 35 to 55 in good health and CMV-seropositive.

This rearrangement joins TRBV30 to TRBJ2-5; no clear D gene. Trimming shortened V by 2 bases and J by 5 bases, and 9 bases separated the two germline ends. The CDR3 length is 12 residues. Germline lookup yields CDR1 GTSNPN and CDR2 SVGIG (reference sequence). The CDR3 reads CAWSRKLETQYF. The CDR3 DNA reads as TGTGCCTGGAGTAGAAAGCTGGAGACCCAGTACTTC.

The chain carries TRBV7-6 and TRBJ1-2; the match to TRBD1 covers 9 bases. The germline CDR1 and CDR2 sequences are SGHVS and FNYEAQ. CDR3 size: 16 residues. V lost 5 bases, J lost 8 bases, and 15 bases stayed unmatched. CDR3 nucleotides: TGTGCCAGCAGCCAACCAGGAGGGACAGGGCCGAGGGGCTACACCTTC. Amino acids: CASSQPGGTGPRGYTF. The full variable domain, completed using reference TRBV7-6 and TRBJ1-2, is GAGVSQSPRYKVTKRGQDVALRCDPISGHVSLYWYRQALGQGPEFLTYFNYEAQQDKSGLPNDRFSAERPEGSISTLTIQRTEQRDSAMYRCASSQPGGTGPRGYTFGSGTRLTVV.

V and J are TRBV12-5 and TRBJ1-1, with D perhaps TRBD1 (6 bases). This CDR3 has 13 amino acids. Trimming cost V 7 bases and J 3 bases, with 12 bases left between them. The germline V gene has CDR1 LGHNT and CDR2 FRNRAP. The CDR3 protein is CASALNRDTEAFF. For the CDR3, the DNA is TGTGCTAGTGCCCTGAACAGGGACACTGAAGCTTTCTTT.

V is TRBV11-2 and J is TRBJ2-3; 13 bases fit TRBD2. Germline CDR1 reads SGHAT; CDR2 reads FQNNGV. The CDR3 spans 16 residues. V shed 1 base and J 5 bases; nucleotides not matched to a gene: 3. In DNA form, the CDR3 reads TGTGCCAGCAGCTTAGGACTAGCGGGAGGAATAGATACGCAGTATTTT. Translated, it gives CASSLGLAGGIDTQYF.

The chain couples TRBV15 to TRBJ2-7; unclear D gene. The germline V gene encodes CDR1 LNHNV and CDR2 YYDKDF (reference sequence). V was trimmed by 0 bases and J by 4 bases, leaving 7 bases between them. The CDR3 is made up of 13 amino acids. The CDR3: CATSREVRYEQYF. The CDR3 DNA reads TGTGCCACCAGCAGAGAGGTCAGGTACGAGCAGTACTTC.

The genes are TRBV7-2 and TRBJ2-5; TRBD1 aligns across 9 bases. The CDR3 spans 18 residues. Germline CDR1 and CDR2: SGHTA and FQGNSA. Trimming at V came to 8 bases and at J to 4 bases, leaving 20 bases not matched to a gene. This CDR3 reads CASGSGTGFRIGRETQYF. Written as DNA, the CDR3 is TGTGCCAGCGGTTCGGGGACAGGGTTCAGGATCGGAAGAGAGACCCAGTACTTC.

This clone turned up a few times. This chain uses TRBV7-3 with TRBJ1-1; TRBD1 is a possible D gene (6 bases). Between the trimmed V and J ends, which lost 5 bases and 4 bases, there was a span of 11 bases. The CDR3 runs to 13 residues. CDR1 is SGHTA, CDR2 FQGTGA, per germline. Written as DNA, the CDR3 is TGTGCCAGCAGCCCGGACAGACGCACTGAAGCTTTCTTT. Encoded protein: CASSPDRRTEAFF. The full variable domain, rest sourced from reference TRBV7-3 and TRBJ1-1, is GAGVSQTPSNKVTEKGKYVELRCDPISGHTALYWYRQSLGQGPEFLIYFQGTGAADDSGLPNDRFFAVRPEGSVSTLKIQRTERGDSAVYLCASSPDRRTEAFFGQGTRLTVV.

This chain connects TRBV15 to TRBJ2-1; 11 bases match TRBD2. The V segment lost 0 bases and the J segment 8 bases; nucleotides outside the gene matches: 9. CDR1 and CDR2 from the germline V gene are LNHNV and YYDKDF (reference sequence). There are 17 residues in the CDR3. The CDR3 bases are TGTGCCACCAGCAGAGAGGCTAGCGGGAGGTTCTCGGATGAGCAGTTCTTC. Its protein product is CATSREASGRFSDEQFF.

V gene TRBV6-5 combines with J gene TRBJ2-7; the D gene is possibly TRBD2 (5 bases). The V gene's germline CDR1 is MNHEY and CDR2 SVGAGI. V was clipped by 5 bases and J by 5 bases, with 10 bases between them. This CDR3 has 12 residues. CDR3 amino acids: CASSPGNHEQYF. For the CDR3, the DNA is TGTGCCAGCAGTCCCGGGAACCACGAGCAGTACTTC.

The V call is TRBV5-1, the J call TRBJ1-4; no firm D call. Germline assignment: CDR1 SGHRS and CDR2 YFSETQ. The CDR3 has 15 amino acids. V was shortened by 1 base and J by 6 bases, with 13 bases between the two germline ends. This chain's CDR3 is CASSLSTRTHEKLFF. The DNA of the CDR3 is TGCGCCAGCAGCTTGTCGACACGAACCCATGAAAAACTGTTTTTT.

With respect to this clone: This sample includes further DNA sequences coding for the same CDR3. The rearrangement joins TRBV2 to TRBJ1-4; possibly TRBD1 for D (5 bases). Germline V CDR1 and CDR2: SNHLY, FYNNEI. Trimming removed 4 bases at V and 2 bases at J, with 8 bases between. There are 14 residues in the CDR3. The CDR3 sequence is CASSGGGTNEKLFF. The CDR3 DNA reads TGTGCCAGCAGTGGGGGGGGGACTAATGAAAAACTGTTTTTT.

The chain is built from TRBV29-1 and TRBJ2-3, with TRBD2 matching over 7 bases. The CDR3 has 12 amino acids. V shed 7 bases and J 2 bases; nucleotides not matched to a gene: 3. CDR1 and CDR2 from the germline V gene are SQVTM and ANQGSEA. The CDR3 nucleotides are TGCAGCGCCGGGGGGAACACAGATACGCAGTATTTT. The encoded protein is CSAGGNTDTQYF.

This sequence joins TRBV5-1 and TRBJ2-3, with 10 positions matching TRBD2. With V trimmed by 7 bases and J by 0 bases, 2 bases remained unmatched. The CDR3 has 14 amino acids. Germline V lookup: CDR1 SGHRS, CDR2 YFSETQ. Here the CDR3 DNA reads TGCGCCAGCGGACTAGCGGACAGCACAGATACGCAGTATTTT. Translation gives CASGLADSTDTQYF.

The V and J genes are TRBV10-2 and TRBJ2-1; 11 bases are a match to TRBD2. This CDR3 has 16 amino acids. J was trimmed by 4 bases and V by 3 bases; bases with no gene match: 5. The germline gives CDR1 WSHSY, CDR2 SAAADI. CDR3 in DNA: TGCGCCAGCAGTGAAATAGCGGGAGGGGAATACAATGAGCAGTTCTTC. Translation gives CASSEIAGGEYNEQFF.

The chain is built from TRBV5-1 and TRBJ2-1; TRBD2 matches at 9 bases. This CDR3 spans 16 amino acids. V gave up 0 bases and J gave up 6 bases; unmatched junction bases: 7. Germline V gives CDR1 SGHRS, CDR2 YFSETQ. CDR3: CASSLVVAGVRNEQFF. In nucleotides, the CDR3 is TGCGCCAGCAGCTTGGTCGTAGCGGGAGTGCGCAATGAGCAGTTCTTC.

V and J are TRBV14 and TRBJ1-4; 7 positions match TRBD1. V trimming: 2 bases; J trimming: 3 bases; junction bases outside the gene matches: 12. The germline V gene encodes CDR1 SGHDN and CDR2 FVKESK. The CDR3 is made up of 18 amino acids. The CDR3: CASSQPSTGWEANEKLFF. The CDR3 nucleotides read TGTGCCAGCAGCCAACCCTCGACAGGGTGGGAGGCTAATGAAAAACTGTTTTTT.

The chain is built from TRBV28 and TRBJ1-4; 9 bases line up with TRBD1. V dropped 5 bases and J dropped 2; count of bases not matched to a gene: 9. CDR1 is MDHEN, CDR2 SYDVKM, per germline. The CDR3 is made up of 17 amino acids. CDR3 region: CASSPRGQGITNEKLFF. In DNA form, the CDR3 reads TGTGCCAGCAGTCCCCGGGGACAGGGTATCACTAATGAAAAACTGTTTTTT.